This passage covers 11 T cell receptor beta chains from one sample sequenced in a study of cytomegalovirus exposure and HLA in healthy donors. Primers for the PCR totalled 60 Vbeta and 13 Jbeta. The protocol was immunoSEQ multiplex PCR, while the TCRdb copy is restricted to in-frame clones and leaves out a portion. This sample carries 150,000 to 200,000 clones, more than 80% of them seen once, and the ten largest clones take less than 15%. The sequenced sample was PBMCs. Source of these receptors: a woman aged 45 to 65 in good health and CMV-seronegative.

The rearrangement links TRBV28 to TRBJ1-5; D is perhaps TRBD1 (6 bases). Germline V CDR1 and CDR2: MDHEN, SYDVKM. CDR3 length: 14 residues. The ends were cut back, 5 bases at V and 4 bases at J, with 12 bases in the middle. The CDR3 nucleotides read TGTGCCAGCAGTCCACCGGACAGTAATCAGCCCCAGCATTTT. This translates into CASSPPDSNQPQHF.

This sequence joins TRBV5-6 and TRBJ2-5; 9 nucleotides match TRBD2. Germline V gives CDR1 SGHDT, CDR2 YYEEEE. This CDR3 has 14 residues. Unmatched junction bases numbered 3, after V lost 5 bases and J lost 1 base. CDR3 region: CASRGGGGQETQYF. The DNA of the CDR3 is TGTGCCAGCAGGGGCGGGGGGGGCCAAGAGACCCAGTACTTC. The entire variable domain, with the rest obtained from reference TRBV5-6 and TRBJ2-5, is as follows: DAGVTQSPTHLIKTRGQQVTLRCSPKSGHDTVSWYQQALGQGPQFIFQYYEEEERQRGNFPDRFSGHQFPNYSSELNVNALLLGDSALYLCASRGGGGQETQYFGPGTRLLVL.

The CDR3 loop is CSVVETGVETQYF. Here the CDR3 DNA reads TGCAGCGTTGTAGAGACAGGGGTAGAGACCCAGTACTTC. The chain employs TRBV29-1 and TRBJ2-5; 8 positions agree with TRBD1. V was clipped by 4 bases and J by 4 bases; unmatched bases: 5. Germline-derived CDR1 and CDR2 are SQVTM and ANQGSEA. This CDR3 is 13 amino acids long.

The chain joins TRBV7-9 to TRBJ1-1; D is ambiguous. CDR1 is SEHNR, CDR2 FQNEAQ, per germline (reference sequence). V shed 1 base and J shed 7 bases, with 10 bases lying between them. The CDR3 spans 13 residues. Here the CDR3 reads CASSLGQDIEAFF. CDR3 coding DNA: TGTGCCAGCAGCTTAGGGCAGGATATTGAAGCTTTCTTT.

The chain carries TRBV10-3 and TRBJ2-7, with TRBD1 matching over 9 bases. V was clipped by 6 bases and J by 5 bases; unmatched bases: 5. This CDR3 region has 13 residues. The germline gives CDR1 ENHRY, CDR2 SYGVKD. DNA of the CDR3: TGTGCCATCAGCCGGGACAGGGACCACGAGCAGTACTTC. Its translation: CAISRDRDHEQYF.

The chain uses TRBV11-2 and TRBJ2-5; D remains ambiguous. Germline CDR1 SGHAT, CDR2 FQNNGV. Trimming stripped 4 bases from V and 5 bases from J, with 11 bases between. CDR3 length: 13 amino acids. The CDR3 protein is CASSSARFETQYF. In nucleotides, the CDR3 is TGTGCCAGCAGCTCCGCGAGGTTCGAGACCCAGTACTTC.

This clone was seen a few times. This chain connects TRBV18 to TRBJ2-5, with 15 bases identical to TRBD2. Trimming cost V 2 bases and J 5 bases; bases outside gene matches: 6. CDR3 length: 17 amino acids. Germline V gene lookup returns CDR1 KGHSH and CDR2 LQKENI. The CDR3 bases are TGTGCCAGCTCACCATGGACTAGCGGGGGGGCCGGGGAGACCCAGTACTTC. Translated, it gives CASSPWTSGGAGETQYF.

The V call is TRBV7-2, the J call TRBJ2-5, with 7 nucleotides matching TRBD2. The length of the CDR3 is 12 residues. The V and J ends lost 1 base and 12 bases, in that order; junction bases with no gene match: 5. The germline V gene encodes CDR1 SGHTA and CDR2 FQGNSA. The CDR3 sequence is CASSLGTSAEYF. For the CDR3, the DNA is TGTGCCAGCAGCTTAGGCACTAGCGCAGAGTACTTC. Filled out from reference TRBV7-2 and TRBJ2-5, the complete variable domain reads GAGVSQSPSNKVTEKGKDVELRCDPISGHTALYWYRQSLGQGLEFLIYFQGNSAPDKSGLPSDRFSAERTGGSVSTLTIQRTQQEDSAVYLCASSLGTSAEYFGPGTRLLVL.

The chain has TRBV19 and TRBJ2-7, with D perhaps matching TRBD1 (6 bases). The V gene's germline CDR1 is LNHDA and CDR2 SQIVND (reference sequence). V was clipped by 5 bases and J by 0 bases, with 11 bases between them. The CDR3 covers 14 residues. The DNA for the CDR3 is TGTGCCAGTAGTCGGGACAAGAACTCCTACGAGCAGTACTTC. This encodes CASSRDKNSYEQYF. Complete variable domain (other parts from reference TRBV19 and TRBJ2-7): DGGITQSPKYLFRKEGQNVTLSCEQNLNHDAMYWYRQDPGQGLRLIYYSQIVNDFQKGDIAEGYSVSREKKESFPLTVTSAQKNPTAFYLCASSRDKNSYEQYFGPGTRLTVT.

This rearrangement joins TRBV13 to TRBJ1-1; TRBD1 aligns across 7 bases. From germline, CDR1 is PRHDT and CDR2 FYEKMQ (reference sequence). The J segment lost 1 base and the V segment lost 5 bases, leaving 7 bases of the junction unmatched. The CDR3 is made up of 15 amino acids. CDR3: CASSLPGTENTEAFF. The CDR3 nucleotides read TGTGCCAGCAGCCTCCCCGGGACAGAGAACACTGAAGCTTTCTTT. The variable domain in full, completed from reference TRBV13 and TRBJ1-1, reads AAGVIQSPRHLIKEKRETATLKCYPIPRHDTVYWYQQGPGQDPQFLISFYEKMQSDKGSIPDRFSAQQFSDYHSELNMSSLELGDSALYFCASSLPGTENTEAFFGQGTRLTVV.

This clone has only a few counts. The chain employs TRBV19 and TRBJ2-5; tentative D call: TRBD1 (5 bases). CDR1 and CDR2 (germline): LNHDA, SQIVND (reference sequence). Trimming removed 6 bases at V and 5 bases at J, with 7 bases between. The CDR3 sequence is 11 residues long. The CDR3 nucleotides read TGTGCCAGTAGCCACAGGGAGACCCAGTACTTC. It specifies CASSHRETQYF.